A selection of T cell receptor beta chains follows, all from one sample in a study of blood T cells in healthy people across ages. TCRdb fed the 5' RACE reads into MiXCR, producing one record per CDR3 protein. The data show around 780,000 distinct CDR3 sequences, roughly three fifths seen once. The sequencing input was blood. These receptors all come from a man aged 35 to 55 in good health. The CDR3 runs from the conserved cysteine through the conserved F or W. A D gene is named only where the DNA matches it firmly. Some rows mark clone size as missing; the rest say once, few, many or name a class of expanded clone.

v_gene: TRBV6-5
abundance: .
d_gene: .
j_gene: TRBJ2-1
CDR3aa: CASSSGLGYNEQFF
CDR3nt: TGTGCCAGCAGCTCAGGGCTTGGTTACAATGAGCAGTTCTTC

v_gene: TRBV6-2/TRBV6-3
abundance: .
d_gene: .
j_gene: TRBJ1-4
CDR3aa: CASRPSARRLDEKLFF
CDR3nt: TGTGCCAGCAGACCCTCCGCGCGCCGATTGGATGAAAAACTGTTTTTT

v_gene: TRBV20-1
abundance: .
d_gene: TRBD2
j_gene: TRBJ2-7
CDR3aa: CSASPAAGGYEQYF
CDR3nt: TGCAGTGCTAGCCCGGCAGCGGGGGGCTACGAGCAGTACTTC

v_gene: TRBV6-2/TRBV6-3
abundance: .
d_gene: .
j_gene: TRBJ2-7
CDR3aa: CASSTIDYEQYF
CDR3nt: TGTGCCAGCAGTACTATCGACTACGAGCAGTACTTC

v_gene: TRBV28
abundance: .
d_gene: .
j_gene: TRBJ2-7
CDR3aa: CASSSPGHPYEQYF
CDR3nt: TGTGCCAGCAGTTCCCCGGGACACCCCTACGAGCAGTACTTC

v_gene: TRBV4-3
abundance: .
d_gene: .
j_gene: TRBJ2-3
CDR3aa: CASSQDRLIDTQYF
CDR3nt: TGCGCCAGCAGCCAAGATCGTTTAATAGATACGCAGTATTTT

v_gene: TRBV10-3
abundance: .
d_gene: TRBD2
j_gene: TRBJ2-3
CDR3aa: CAIRAGLADITDTQYF
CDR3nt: TGTGCCATCAGGGCGGGACTAGCTGATATCACAGATACGCAGTATTTT

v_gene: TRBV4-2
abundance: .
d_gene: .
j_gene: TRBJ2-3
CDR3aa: CASSQEGSLGQYF
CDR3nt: TGTGCCAGCAGCCAAGAGGGCTCCTTAGGGCAGTATTTT

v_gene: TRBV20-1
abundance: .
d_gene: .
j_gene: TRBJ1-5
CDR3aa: CSAREGSGGQPQHF
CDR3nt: TGCAGTGCTAGGGAGGGGAGTGGCGGTCAGCCCCAGCATTTT

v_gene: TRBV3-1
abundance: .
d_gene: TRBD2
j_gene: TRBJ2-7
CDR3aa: CASSQDQSSGRPSEYF
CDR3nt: TGTGCCAGCAGCCAAGATCAGTCTAGCGGGAGGCCTTCCGAGTACTTC

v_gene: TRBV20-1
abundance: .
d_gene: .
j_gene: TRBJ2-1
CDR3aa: CSARDHGGPSYNEQFF
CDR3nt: TGCAGTGCTAGAGATCATGGAGGACCCTCCTACAATGAGCAGTTCTTC

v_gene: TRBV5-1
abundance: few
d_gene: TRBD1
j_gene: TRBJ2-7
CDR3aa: CASSSRTGGSYEQYF
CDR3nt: TGCGCCAGCAGCTCCCGGACAGGGGGCTCCTACGAGCAGTACTTC

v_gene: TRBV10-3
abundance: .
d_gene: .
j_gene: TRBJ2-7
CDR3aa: CAISEWDGSVHEQYF
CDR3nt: TGTGCCATCAGTGAGTGGGACGGTTCCGTCCACGAGCAGTACTTC

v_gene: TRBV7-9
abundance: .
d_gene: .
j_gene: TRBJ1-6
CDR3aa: CASSLGAPGLNSPLHF
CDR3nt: TGTGCCAGCAGCTTAGGGGCGCCAGGGTTAAATTCACCCCTCCACTTT

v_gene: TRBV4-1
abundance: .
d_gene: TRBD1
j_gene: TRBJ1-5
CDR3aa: CASSQGQGADQPQHF
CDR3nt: TGCGCCAGCAGCCAAGGGCAGGGGGCGGATCAGCCCCAGCATTTT

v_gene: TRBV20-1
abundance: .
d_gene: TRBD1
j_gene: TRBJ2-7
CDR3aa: CSARAPQQGRPYEQYF
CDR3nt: TGCAGTGCTAGGGCTCCGCAACAGGGGCGGCCCTACGAGCAGTACTTC

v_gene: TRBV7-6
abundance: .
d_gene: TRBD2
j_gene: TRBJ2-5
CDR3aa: CASSFGLAGGRVQETQYF
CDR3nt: TGTGCCAGCAGCTTCGGACTAGCGGGAGGGAGGGTTCAAGAGACCCAGTACTTC

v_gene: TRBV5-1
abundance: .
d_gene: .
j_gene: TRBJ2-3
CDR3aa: CASSLDSAVQGTDTQYF
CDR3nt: TGCGCCAGCAGCTTGGATAGTGCAGTACAGGGCACAGATACGCAGTATTTT

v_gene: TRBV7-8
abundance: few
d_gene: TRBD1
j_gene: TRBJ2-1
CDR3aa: CASSSTGALGRRYLQFF
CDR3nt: TGTGCCAGCAGCTCAACAGGGGCGTTGGGGCGTCGTTACCTGCAGTTCTTC

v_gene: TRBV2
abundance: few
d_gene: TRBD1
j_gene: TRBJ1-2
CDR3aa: CASSEDPGQGPYTF
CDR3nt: TGTGCCAGCAGTGAAGACCCGGGACAGGGACCGTACACCTTC

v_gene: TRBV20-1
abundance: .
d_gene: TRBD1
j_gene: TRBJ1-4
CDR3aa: CSAPVTGTAEKLFF
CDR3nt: TGCAGTGCTCCGGTTACCGGGACAGCTGAAAAACTGTTTTTT

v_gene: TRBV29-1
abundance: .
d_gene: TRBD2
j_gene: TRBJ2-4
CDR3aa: CSVGTSGARGEQYF
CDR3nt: TGCAGCGTGGGGACTAGCGGAGCTCGGGGGGAGCAGTACTTC

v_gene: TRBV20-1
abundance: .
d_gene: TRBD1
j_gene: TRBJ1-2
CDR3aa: CSARDGTGGRRGYTF
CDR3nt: TGCAGTGCTAGAGATGGGACAGGGGGAAGACGAGGCTACACCTTC

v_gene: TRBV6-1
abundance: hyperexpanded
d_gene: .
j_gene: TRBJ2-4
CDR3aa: CASSDGRPTQNIQYF
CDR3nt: TGTGCCAGCAGTGACGGACGGCCGACCCAAAACATTCAGTACTTC

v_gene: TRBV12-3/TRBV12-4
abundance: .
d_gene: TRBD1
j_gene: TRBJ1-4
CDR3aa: CASKTGTAINEKLFF
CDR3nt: TGTGCCAGCAAGACCGGGACAGCCATTAATGAAAAACTGTTTTTT

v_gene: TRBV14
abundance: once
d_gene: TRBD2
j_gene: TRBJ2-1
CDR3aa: CASSQVGLRASGRINEQFF
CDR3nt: TGTGCCAGCAGCCAAGTTGGTCTCCGTGCTAGCGGGCGGATCAATGAGCAGTTCTTC

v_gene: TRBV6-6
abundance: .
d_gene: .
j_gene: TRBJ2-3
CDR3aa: CASRVQVGDSTETQYF
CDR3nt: TGTGCCAGCAGGGTACAGGTCGGCGATAGCACAGAGACGCAGTATTTT

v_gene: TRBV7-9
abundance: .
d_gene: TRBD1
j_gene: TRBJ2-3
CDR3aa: CASKQTGASTDTQYF
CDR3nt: TGTGCCAGCAAGCAGACAGGGGCTAGCACAGATACGCAGTATTTT

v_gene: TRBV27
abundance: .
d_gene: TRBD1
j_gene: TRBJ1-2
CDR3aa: CASGHRGSYGYTF
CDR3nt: TGTGCCAGCGGTCACAGGGGTAGCTATGGCTACACCTTC

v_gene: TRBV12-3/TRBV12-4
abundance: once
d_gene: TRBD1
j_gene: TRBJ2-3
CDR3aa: CASSSTGLTDTQYF
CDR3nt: TGTGCCAGCAGCTCGACAGGGTTGACAGATACGCAGTATTTT

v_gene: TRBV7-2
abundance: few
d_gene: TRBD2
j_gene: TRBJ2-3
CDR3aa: CASSTQGLAGIVTDTQYF
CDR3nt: TGTGCCAGCAGCACCCAAGGCCTAGCGGGAATTGTAACAGATACGCAGTATTTT

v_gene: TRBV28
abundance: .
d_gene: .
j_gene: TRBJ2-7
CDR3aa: CASSPTGLKHYEQYF
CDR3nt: TGTGCCAGCAGTCCCACGGGACTGAAACACTACGAGCAGTACTTC

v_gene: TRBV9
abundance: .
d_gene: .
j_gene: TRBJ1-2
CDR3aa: CASSVATGGGGYTF
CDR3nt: TGTGCCAGCAGCGTAGCTACGGGGGGCGGTGGCTACACCTTC

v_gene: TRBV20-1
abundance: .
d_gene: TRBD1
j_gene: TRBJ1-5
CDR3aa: CSAREQGNNQPQHF
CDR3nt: TGCAGTGCTAGAGAACAGGGGAACAATCAGCCCCAGCATTTT